This T cell receptor (beta chain) was profiled in a study of cytomegalovirus exposure and HLA in healthy donors. Trimming cost V 7 bases and J 14 bases; bases outside gene matches: 11. The CDR3 is made up of 12 amino acids. Germline V lookup: CDR1 MGHDK, CDR2 SYGVNS. General observations from the study: Productive status was seen about 87% or about 30% of the time for most TCR beta V segments in an earlier analysis.

About this clone itself: What it binds is unknown.

PCR amplification relied on 60 Vbeta primers (plus 13 Jbeta primers). Profiling relied on immunoSEQ multiplex PCR, and the TCRdb table lists in-frame clones only, not all of them. Among roughly 170,000 clones listed, 82% were seen once. This clonotype originated in a male donor in good health and CMV-seronegative. The chain links TRBV25-1 to TRBJ2-3; 8 bases line up with TRBD2. The source material was PBMCs. CDR3 protein: CASNSDRGGLYF. As DNA, the CDR3 is TGTGCCAGCAACTCCGACCGGGGGGGCTTGTATTTT.